Below, 23 T cell receptor beta chains from the same sample are listed, as sequenced in a study of graft-versus-host responses after intestinal transplantation (dated by TCRdb to the early 2020s). Preparation of the library involved the immunoSEQ multiplex PCR assay. TCRdb mirrors the immuneACCESS table, restricted to in-frame sequences. Some clones are absent from its copies; in checked studies, under half trace to an unresolved V gene, and the reason for the others is unknown. Here the sample has about 130,000 clones; 80% to 95% occur a single time. Together, the top ten hold about 0.18% of the sample. Antigen specificity for these receptors is unknown. The meaning of the sample's time point label: cells obtained before transplantation from donor or recipient. The material was unstimulated CD4+ T cells sorted from spleen or lymph node cells, obtained before intestinal transplant. Receptor source: a human donor who received an intestinal transplant.

The chain uses TRBV28 and TRBJ2-7; 9 nucleotides align to TRBD1. Losses at the gene ends were 4 bases for V and 2 bases for J; bases not matched to a gene: 6. This CDR3 has 15 residues. The germline CDR1 and CDR2 sequences are MDHEN and SYDVKM. In nucleotides, the CDR3 is TGTGCCAGCAGTTCCCCGGACAGGGGACCCTACGAGCAGTACTTC. This translates into CASSSPDRGPYEQYF.

This chain joins TRBV9 and TRBJ2-7, with unresolved D. The V gene's germline CDR1 is SGDLS and CDR2 YYNGEE. The CDR3 loop spans 15 amino acids. Trimming pared 4 bases from V and 5 bases from J, leaving 19 bases between. This chain's CDR3 is CASSPPWGRLDEQYF. The DNA of the CDR3 is TGTGCCAGCAGCCCCCCGTGGGGTCGGTTGGACGAGCAGTACTTC.

The chain employs TRBV5-1 and TRBJ2-3, with D possibly matching TRBD2 (5 bases). CDR1 and CDR2 from the germline V gene are SGHRS and YFSETQ. The CDR3 is 16 amino acids. Trimming pared 0 bases from V and 1 base from J, leaving 12 bases between. The CDR3 coding sequence is TGCGCCAGCAGCTTGGCTTCGGCGGGCGGCACAGATACGCAGTATTTT. Its protein is CASSLASAGGTDTQYF.

V usage is TRBV5-1 and J usage is TRBJ2-5; the D is unclear. V lost 4 bases and J lost 0, with 13 bases in between. The germline V gene has CDR1 SGHRS and CDR2 YFSETQ. This CDR3 has 15 amino acids. In DNA form, the CDR3 reads TGCGCCAGCAGCGTGCCTTCTGGAGACCAAGAGACCCAGTACTTC. Translating gives CASSVPSGDQETQYF.

The J gene is TRBJ1-3, the V gene TRBV28, with D uncertain. V was shortened by 2 bases and J by 8 bases, with 7 bases between the two germline ends. Germline V lookup: CDR1 MDHEN, CDR2 SYDVKM. The CDR3 is 12 residues long. Written as DNA, the CDR3 is TGTGCCAGCAGTTTACAGGCGTACACCATATATTTT. This codes for CASSLQAYTIYF.

V is TRBV5-4 and J is TRBJ2-5, with TRBD1 matching 8 bases. CDR1 is SGHNT and CDR2 is YYREEE in the germline V gene (reference sequence). This CDR3 has 15 amino acids. The J segment lost 4 bases and the V segment lost 2 bases, leaving 7 bases of the junction unmatched. As DNA, the CDR3 is TGTGCCAGCAGCTTCTCAGCAGGGGGCCGAGAGACCCAGTACTTC. Protein product: CASSFSAGGRETQYF.

The chain carries TRBV18 and TRBJ1-4; D call uncertain. In germline, CDR1 is KGHSH, CDR2 LQKENI. V gave up 4 bases and J gave up 5 bases, with 11 bases separating them. This CDR3 spans 14 amino acids. The CDR3 sequence: CASSRSARNEKLFF. The CDR3 nucleotides read TGTGCCAGCTCACGGTCGGCCAGAAATGAAAAACTGTTTTTT.

This chain joins TRBV6-6 and TRBJ2-5; TRBD1 aligns across 8 bases. This CDR3 has 15 amino acids. Germline V gives CDR1 MNHNY, CDR2 SVGAGI (reference sequence). Trimming removed 8 bases from V and 3 bases from J; junction bases left unmatched: 11. CDR3 residues: CASSNRPTGEETQYF. CDR3 nucleotides: TGTGCCAGCTCAAATAGACCGACAGGGGAAGAGACCCAGTACTTC.

The chain couples TRBV19 to TRBJ1-5; TRBD1 might be the D (5 bases). This CDR3 comprises 13 residues. The V end was cut by 6 bases, the J end by 3 bases, with 9 bases between. Germline V lookup: CDR1 LNHDA, CDR2 SQIVND (reference sequence). The DNA for the CDR3 is TGTGCCAGTAGAAGACAGTTCAATCAGCCCCAGCATTTT. This encodes CASRRQFNQPQHF.

V gene TRBV2 combines with J gene TRBJ1-2; 9 nucleotides align to TRBD1. J lost 12 bases, V lost 4 bases, and 15 bases had no gene match. Per the germline V gene, CDR1 is SNHLY and CDR2 is FYNNEI. The length of the CDR3 is 15 residues. Here the CDR3 DNA reads TGTGCCAGCAGTGTCAAGCCCGACCGGGACAGGGAGAACACCTTC. It is translated as CASSVKPDRDRENTF.

J is TRBJ2-7 and V is TRBV27; D not resolved. This CDR3 spans 13 amino acids. V lost 3 bases to trimming and J lost 2 bases, with 8 bases between them. Per the germline V gene, CDR1 is MNHEY and CDR2 is SMNVEV (reference sequence). DNA of the CDR3: TGTGCCAGCAGTTTGGACGGAGCCTACGAGCAGTACTTC. Its translation is CASSLDGAYEQYF.

CDR3 protein: CASSTSLNTEAFF. The CDR3 DNA is TGTGCCAGCAGCACCAGCTTAAACACTGAAGCTTTCTTT. This rearrangement joins TRBV7-2 to TRBJ1-1; no reliable D call. This CDR3 contains 13 residues. Trimming took off 5 bases at V and 2 bases at J, with 9 bases between the two ends. Per the germline V gene, CDR1 is SGHTA and CDR2 is FQGNSA.

This clone was counted once. The chain links TRBV2 to TRBJ1-1; TRBD1 is a possible D gene (6 bases). Germline CDR1 and CDR2: SNHLY and FYNNEI. The V and J ends lost 8 bases and 0 bases respectively, with 7 bases between them. The CDR3 has 12 residues. The CDR3, as DNA: TGTGCCAGCCAGGGGCTGAACACTGAAGCTTTCTTT. Translating gives CASQGLNTEAFF.

The chain couples TRBV5-1 to TRBJ1-1; D perhaps matches TRBD1 (6 bases). The ends were cut back, 4 bases at V and 0 bases at J, with 16 bases in the middle. Germline CDR1 SGHRS, CDR2 YFSETQ. CDR3 length: 16 amino acids. Here the CDR3 reads CASSATGARMNTEAFF. The CDR3 DNA reads as TGCGCCAGCAGCGCCACGGGGGCGCGTATGAACACTGAAGCTTTCTTT. The full variable domain, rest sourced from reference TRBV5-1 and TRBJ1-1, is KAGVTQTPRYLIKTRGQQVTLSCSPISGHRSVSWYQQTPGQGLQFLFEYFSETQRNKGNFPGRFSGRQFSNSRSEMNVSTLELGDSALYLCASSATGARMNTEAFFGQGTRLTVV.

The chain has TRBV14 and TRBJ2-1; 9 bases map to TRBD2. In germline, CDR1 is SGHDN, CDR2 FVKESK. This CDR3 is 16 amino acids long. The junction had 6 bases not matched to a gene; V was cut back by 2 bases and J by 4 bases. The CDR3 spells CASSQPGLALYNEQFF. CDR3 sequence (DNA): TGTGCCAGCAGCCAACCGGGACTAGCCCTATACAATGAGCAGTTCTTC. The full variable domain, its missing parts supplied by reference TRBV14 and TRBJ2-1, is EAGVTQFPSHSVIEKGQTVTLRCDPISGHDNLYWYRRVMGKEIKFLLHFVKESKQDESGMPNNRFLAERTGGTYSTLKVQPAELEDSGVYFCASSQPGLALYNEQFFGPGTRLTVL.

In this sample, this clone turned up once. Other DNA sequences in this sample translate to the same CDR3. The chain employs TRBV5-4 and TRBJ1-2; D ambiguous. CDR3 size: 12 residues. Germline CDR1 and CDR2: SGHNT and YYREEE (reference sequence). Trimming left V 2 bases short and J 2 bases short, with 4 bases between. CDR3 sequence: CASSLDNYGYTF. The CDR3, as DNA: TGTGCCAGCAGCTTAGACAACTATGGCTACACCTTC.

The chain couples TRBV5-1 to TRBJ2-5, with 14 nucleotides matching TRBD2. Germline-derived CDR1 and CDR2 are SGHRS and YFSETQ. V shed 6 bases and J 7 bases; nucleotides not matched to a gene: 11. This CDR3 spans 16 amino acids. The CDR3 loop is CASTFGLAGGYVTQYF. CDR3 coding DNA: TGCGCCAGCACTTTCGGACTAGCGGGAGGATACGTGACCCAGTACTTC. The full variable domain, with the rest looked up from reference TRBV5-1 and TRBJ2-5, is KAGVTQTPRYLIKTRGQQVTLSCSPISGHRSVSWYQQTPGQGLQFLFEYFSETQRNKGNFPGRFSGRQFSNSRSEMNVSTLELGDSALYLCASTFGLAGGYVTQYFGPGTRLLVL.

This clone showed up just a few times. J is TRBJ1-1 and V is TRBV30, with D unresolved. CDR3 length: 11 amino acids. Germline values: CDR1 GTSNPN, CDR2 SVGIG (reference sequence). V lost 0 bases to trimming and J lost 5 bases, with 4 bases between them. As DNA, the CDR3 is TGTGCCTGGAGTGTACTAACTGAAGCTTTCTTT. Encoded protein: CAWSVLTEAFF.

J is TRBJ1-6 and V is TRBV2; D is unresolved. V was shortened by 7 bases and J by 6 bases, with 16 bases between the two germline ends. Germline V gives CDR1 SNHLY, CDR2 FYNNEI. CDR3 length: 15 amino acids. The CDR3 is CASTRTQRINSPLHF. The CDR3 nucleotides read TGTGCCAGCACCCGGACCCAAAGGATTAATTCACCCCTCCACTTT.

The chain links TRBV5-6 to TRBJ2-2; D possibly corresponds to TRBD2 (6 bases). This CDR3 comprises 15 residues. The germline V gene has CDR1 SGHDT and CDR2 YYEEEE. Trimming stripped 9 bases from V and 2 bases from J, with 17 bases between. CDR3 residues: CAMTTGTYNTGELFF. CDR3 nucleotide sequence: TGTGCCATGACGACCGGGACTTATAACACCGGGGAGCTGTTTTTT.

This chain links TRBV7-8 with TRBJ2-6; unclear D gene. Trimming stripped 1 base from V and 2 bases from J, with 6 bases between. There are 15 residues in the CDR3. Germline assignment: CDR1 SGHVS and CDR2 FQNEAQ. The CDR3 reads CASSLVVTGANVLTF. For the CDR3, the DNA is TGTGCCAGCAGCTTAGTAGTGACTGGGGCCAACGTCCTGACTTTC.

The chain joins TRBV7-3 to TRBJ1-3, with D perhaps matching TRBD1 (5 bases). The CDR3 has 17 amino acids. The germline V gene has CDR1 SGHTA and CDR2 FQGTGA. V lost 0 bases to trimming and J lost 0 bases, with 12 bases between them. CDR3 DNA: TGTGCCAGCAGCTTAACGGGGGGTCCTCTCTCTGGAAACACCATATATTTT. Translated, it gives CASSLTGGPLSGNTIYF.

The chain has TRBV7-9 and TRBJ1-3; 9 nucleotides agree with TRBD1. Germline assignment: CDR1 SEHNR and CDR2 FQNEAQ (reference sequence). Unmatched junction bases numbered 11, after V lost 10 bases and J lost 1 base. This CDR3 is built from 16 residues. The CDR3 is CAIPGQGKGSGNTIYF. The CDR3 DNA reads TGTGCCATTCCCGGACAGGGGAAGGGGTCTGGAAACACCATATATTTT.